This passage covers 3 T cell receptor beta chains from one sample sequenced in a study of tumor-infiltrating lymphocytes in localized non-small cell lung cancer. This table comes from immunoSEQ multiplex PCR, and its TCRdb copy is limited to in-frame clones, with some not included. The repertoire holds around 8,000 clones, around 60% seen once, with 10% to 15% in the top ten. Sequencing was carried out using uninvolved lung tissue not adjacent to the tumor. The receptors derive from a human donor with non-small cell lung cancer.

The chain joins TRBV30 to TRBJ2-5; D ambiguous. CDR1 GTSNPN and CDR2 SVGIG come from the germline V gene (reference sequence). V lost 1 base and J 5 bases, leaving 11 bases between the germline ends. This CDR3 region has 13 residues. The CDR3, as DNA: TGTGCCTGGAGTGGTGGTCTGAGGGAGACCCAGTACTTC. It specifies CAWSGGLRETQYF.

CDR3 sequence reads: CASSLILGTEAFF. The CDR3 DNA reads as TGTGCCAGCAGCTTAATTTTGGGCACTGAAGCTTTCTTT. The chain carries TRBV7-2 and TRBJ1-1, with no clear D. With 2 bases removed from V and 4 bases from J, the gap between germline ends came to 8 bases. This CDR3 has 13 residues. Germline V gene data show CDR1 as SGHTA and CDR2 as FQGNSA.

By share, this clone counts as medium-sized. The genes are TRBV6-6 and TRBJ1-6; D gene uncertain. CDR3 length equals 13 residues. Trimming took off 6 bases at V and 7 bases at J, with 10 bases between the two ends. Germline CDR1 and CDR2: MNHNY and SVGAGI (reference sequence). For the CDR3, the DNA is TGTGCCAGCAGCAGTCCCGAAAATTCACCCCTCCACTTT. It codes for CASSSPENSPLHF.